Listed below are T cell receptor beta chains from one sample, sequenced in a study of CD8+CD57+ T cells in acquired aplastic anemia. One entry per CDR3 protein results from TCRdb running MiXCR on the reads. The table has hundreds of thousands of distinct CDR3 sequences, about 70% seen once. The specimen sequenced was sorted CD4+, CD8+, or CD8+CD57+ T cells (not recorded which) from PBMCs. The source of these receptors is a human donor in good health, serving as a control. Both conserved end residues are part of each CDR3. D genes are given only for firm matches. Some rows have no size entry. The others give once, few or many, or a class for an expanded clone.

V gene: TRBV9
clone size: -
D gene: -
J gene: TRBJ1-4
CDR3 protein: CASSSHGIINYVLF
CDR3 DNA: TGTGCCAGCAGCTCACACGGGATTATTAACTACGTGCTTTTT

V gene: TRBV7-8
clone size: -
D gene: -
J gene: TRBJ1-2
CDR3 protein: CASSLDSLSYDHNF
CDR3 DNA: TGTGCCAGCAGCTTAGACAGCCTGTCCTATGACCACAACTTC

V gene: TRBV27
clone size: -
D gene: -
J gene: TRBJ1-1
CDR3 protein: CASRGGTNTEAFF
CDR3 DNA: TGTGCCAGCAGGGGTGGCACCAACACTGAAGCTTTCTTT

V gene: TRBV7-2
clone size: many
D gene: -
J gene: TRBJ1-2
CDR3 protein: CASSLDFGLDGYTF
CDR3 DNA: TGTGCCAGCAGCTTAGATTTCGGTCTGGATGGCTACACCTTC

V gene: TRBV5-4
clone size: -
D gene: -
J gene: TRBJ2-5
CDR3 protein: CASSSPRGQETQYF
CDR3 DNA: TGTGCCAGCAGCTCCCCGAGGGGCCAAGAGACCCAGTACTTC

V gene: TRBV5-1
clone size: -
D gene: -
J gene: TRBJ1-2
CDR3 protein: CASTSASIDYGYTF
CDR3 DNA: TGCGCCAGCACCTCCGCAAGTATTGACTATGGCTACACCTTC

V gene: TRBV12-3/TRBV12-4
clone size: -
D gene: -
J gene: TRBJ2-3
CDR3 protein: CASRHSRTDTQYF
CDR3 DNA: TGTGCCAGCAGGCATAGCCGTACAGATACGCAGTATTTT

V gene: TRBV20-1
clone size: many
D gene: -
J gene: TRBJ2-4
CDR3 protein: CSARDLQSPGAKNIQYF
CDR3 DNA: TGCAGTGCTCGAGACTTACAGTCCCCTGGTGCCAAAAACATTCAGTACTTC

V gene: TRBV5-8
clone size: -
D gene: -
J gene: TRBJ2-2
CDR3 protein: CASSFPELITGELFF
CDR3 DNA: TGTGCCAGCAGCTTCCCAGAATTAATCACCGGGGAGCTGTTTTTT

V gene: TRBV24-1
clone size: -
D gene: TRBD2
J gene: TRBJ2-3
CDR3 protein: CASSLSRTSVTDTQYF
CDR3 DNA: TGTGCCAGCAGCCTTAGCCGGACTAGCGTTACAGATACGCAGTATTTT

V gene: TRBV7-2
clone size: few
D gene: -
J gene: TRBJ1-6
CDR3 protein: CASSSKGGDQPQHLHF
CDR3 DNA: TGTGCCAGCAGCTCCAAGGGGGGGGATCAGCCCCAGCATCTCCACTTT

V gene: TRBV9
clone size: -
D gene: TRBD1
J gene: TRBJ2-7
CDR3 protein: CASSVQTGVDEQYF
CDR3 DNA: TGTGCCAGCAGCGTACAGACAGGGGTAGACGAGCAGTACTTC

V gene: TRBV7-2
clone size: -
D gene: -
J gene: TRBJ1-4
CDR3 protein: CASSSVGGAGEKLFF
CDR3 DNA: TGTGCCAGCAGCTCGGTTGGGGGCGCAGGTGAAAAACTGTTTTTT

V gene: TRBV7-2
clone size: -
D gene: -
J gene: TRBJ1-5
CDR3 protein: CASSSHGEAGQPQHF
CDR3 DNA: TGTGCCAGCAGCTCACACGGGGAGGCGGGTCAGCCCCAGCATTTT

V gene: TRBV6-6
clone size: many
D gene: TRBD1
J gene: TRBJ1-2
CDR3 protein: CASSYSGTGGIRYTF
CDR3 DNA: TGTGCCAGCAGTTACTCTGGGACAGGGGGAATTCGCTACACCTTC

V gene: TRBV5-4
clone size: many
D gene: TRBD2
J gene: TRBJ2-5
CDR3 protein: CASSSTGTSGGRQETQYF
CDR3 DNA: TGTGCCAGCAGTTCCACCGGGACTAGCGGGGGCCGCCAAGAGACCCAGTACTTC

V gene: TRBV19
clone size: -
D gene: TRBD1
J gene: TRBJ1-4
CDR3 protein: CASSDRTGENEKLFF
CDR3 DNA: TGTGCCAGTAGTGACAGGACAGGGGAGAATGAAAAACTGTTTTTT

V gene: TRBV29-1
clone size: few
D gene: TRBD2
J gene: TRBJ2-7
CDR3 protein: CSVWTSGRATEQYF
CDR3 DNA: TGCAGCGTGTGGACTAGCGGGAGGGCGACCGAGCAGTACTTC

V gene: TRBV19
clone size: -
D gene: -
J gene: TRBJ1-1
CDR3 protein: CASSLSWGVYMNTEAFF
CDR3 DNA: TGTGCCAGTAGCCTGAGTTGGGGGGTTTACATGAACACTGAAGCTTTCTTT

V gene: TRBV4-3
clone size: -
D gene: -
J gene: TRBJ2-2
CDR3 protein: CSIRDGFGELFF
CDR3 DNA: TGCAGCATCAGAGATGGTTTCGGGGAGCTGTTTTTT

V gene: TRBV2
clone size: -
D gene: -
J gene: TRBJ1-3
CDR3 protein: CASRKLAGDGTGDF
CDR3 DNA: TGTGCCAGCAGGAAATTGGCCGGTGACGGGACCGGGGATTTT

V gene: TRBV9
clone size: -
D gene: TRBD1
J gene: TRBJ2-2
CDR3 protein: CASRDQGDGELFF
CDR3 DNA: TGTGCCAGCAGGGATCAGGGGGACGGGGAGCTGTTTTTT

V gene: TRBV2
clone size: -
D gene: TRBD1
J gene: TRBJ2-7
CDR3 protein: CASSVDRGGYEQYF
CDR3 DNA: TGTGCCAGCAGTGTTGACAGGGGTGGCTACGAGCAGTACTTC

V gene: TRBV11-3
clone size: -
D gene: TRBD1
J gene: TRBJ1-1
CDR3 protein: CANSSETGVNTEALF
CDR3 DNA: TGTGCCAACAGCTCGGAAACAGGGGTGAACACTGAAGCTCTCTTT

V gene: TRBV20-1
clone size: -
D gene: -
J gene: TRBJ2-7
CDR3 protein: CSRVRRAHEQYF
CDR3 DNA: TGCAGTCGGGTCCGGCGGGCCCACGAGCAGTACTTC

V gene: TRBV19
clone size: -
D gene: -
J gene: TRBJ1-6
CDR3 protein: CASSIDRGRGDSPLHF
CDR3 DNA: TGTGCCAGTAGTATAGATCGTGGCAGAGGGGATTCACCCCTCCACTTT

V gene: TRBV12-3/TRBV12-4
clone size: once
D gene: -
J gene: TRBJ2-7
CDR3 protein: CASTPGDFYSYEQYF
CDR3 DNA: TGTGCCAGCACCCCAGGGGACTTCTATTCCTACGAGCAGTACTTC

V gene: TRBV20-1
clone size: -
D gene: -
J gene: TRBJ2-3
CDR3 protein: CSASGPVGGATDTQYF
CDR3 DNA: TGCAGTGCTAGTGGCCCCGTGGGGGGGGCGACAGATACGCAGTATTTT

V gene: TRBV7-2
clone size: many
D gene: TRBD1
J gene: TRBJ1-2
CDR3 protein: CASSLSGGSGYTF
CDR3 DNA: TGTGCCAGCAGCTTATCAGGGGGCTCTGGCTACACCTTC

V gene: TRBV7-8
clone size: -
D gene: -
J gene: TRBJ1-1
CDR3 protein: CASSFSADTEAFF
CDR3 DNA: TGTGCCAGCAGCTTTTCCGCCGACACTGAAGCTTTCTTT

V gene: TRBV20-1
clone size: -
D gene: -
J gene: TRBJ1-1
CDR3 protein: CSARVASTEAFF
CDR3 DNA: TGCAGTGCTAGAGTGGCTAGCACTGAAGCTTTCTTT

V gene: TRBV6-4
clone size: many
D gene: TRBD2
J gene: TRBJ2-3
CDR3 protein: CASSDSSGGADTQYF
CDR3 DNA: TGTGCCAGCAGTGACTCTAGCGGGGGGGCCGATACGCAGTATTTT

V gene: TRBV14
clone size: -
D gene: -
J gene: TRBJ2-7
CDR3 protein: CASSPQVHSGYTYF
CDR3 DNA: TGTGCCAGCAGCCCGCAGGTCCACTCTGGCTACACCTACTTC

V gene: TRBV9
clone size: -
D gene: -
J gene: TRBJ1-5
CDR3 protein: CASRGPAADPYNF
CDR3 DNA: TGTGCCAGCAGGGGGCCCGCAGCGGACCCTTACAATTTT

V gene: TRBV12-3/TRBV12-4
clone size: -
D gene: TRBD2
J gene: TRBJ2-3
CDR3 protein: CASTSRGARTDTQYF
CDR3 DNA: TGTGCCAGCACCTCGCGGGGGGCAAGGACAGATACGCAGTATTTT

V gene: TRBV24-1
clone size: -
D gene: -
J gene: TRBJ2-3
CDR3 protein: CATSDVRHGTDTQYF
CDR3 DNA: TGTGCCACCAGTGACGTTAGACACGGCACAGATACGCAGTATTTT

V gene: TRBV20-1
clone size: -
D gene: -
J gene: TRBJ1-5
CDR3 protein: CSASDTGRQGMQPQHF
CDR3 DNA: TGCAGTGCTAGCGACACAGGGCGGCAGGGTATGCAGCCCCAGCATTTT

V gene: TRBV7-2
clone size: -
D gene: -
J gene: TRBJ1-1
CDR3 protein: CASSAGLKTEDFF
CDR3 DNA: TGTGCCAGCAGCGCGGGTTTGAAAACTGAAGATTTCTTT

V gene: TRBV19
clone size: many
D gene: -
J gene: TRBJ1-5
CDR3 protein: CASRYTHAPGQPQHF
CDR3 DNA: TGTGCCAGTAGATACACACACGCGCCCGGTCAGCCCCAGCATTTT

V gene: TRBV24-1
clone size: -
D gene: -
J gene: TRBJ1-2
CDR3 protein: CATSLGDNYGYTF
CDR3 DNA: TGTGCCACCTCCTTGGGTGATAACTATGGCTACACCTTC

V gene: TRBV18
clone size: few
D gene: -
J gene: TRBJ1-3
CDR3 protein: CASSPPTDREGNTIYF
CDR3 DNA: TGTGCCAGCTCACCACCGACTGACAGAGAAGGAAACACCATATATTTT

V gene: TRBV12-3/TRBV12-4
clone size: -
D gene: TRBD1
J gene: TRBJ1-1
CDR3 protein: CASGHRQGRRTEAFF
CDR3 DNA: TGTGCCAGCGGGCACAGACAGGGGCGGCGGACTGAAGCTTTCTTT

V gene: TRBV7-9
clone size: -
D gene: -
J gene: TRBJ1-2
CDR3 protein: CASNAVPGVSYEQTF
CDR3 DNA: TGCGCCAGCAACGCCGTGCCAGGGGTCTCCTACGAGCAGACCTTC

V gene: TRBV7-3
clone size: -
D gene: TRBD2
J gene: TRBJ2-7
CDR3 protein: CASSWTMIGGGEQYF
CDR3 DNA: TGCGCCAGCAGCTGGACCATGATTGGCGGGGGCGAGCAGTACTTC

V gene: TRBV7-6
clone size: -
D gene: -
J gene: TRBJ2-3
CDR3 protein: CASSLASGSPLHIQYF
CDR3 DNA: TGTGCCAGCAGCTTAGCTTCCGGTTCTCCCCTCCACATTCAGTATTTT

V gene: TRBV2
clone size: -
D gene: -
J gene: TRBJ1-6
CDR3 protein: CASSEGQGRSPLHF
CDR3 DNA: TGTGCCAGCAGTGAAGGGCAGGGGAGATCACCCCTCCACTTT

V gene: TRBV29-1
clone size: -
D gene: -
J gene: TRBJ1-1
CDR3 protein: CSVLEGGTEAFF
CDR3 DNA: TGCAGCGTTCTCGAGGGGGGGACTGAAGCTTTCTTT

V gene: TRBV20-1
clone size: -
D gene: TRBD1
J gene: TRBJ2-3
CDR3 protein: CSANPGGNPDTQYF
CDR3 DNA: TGCAGTGCTAATCCAGGGGGCAACCCAGATACGCAGTATTTT

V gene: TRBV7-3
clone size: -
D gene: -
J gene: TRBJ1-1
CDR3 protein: CASSLASPSSEDFF
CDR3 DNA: TGTGCCAGCAGCTTAGCGTCCCCGTCCTCTGAGGATTTCTTT

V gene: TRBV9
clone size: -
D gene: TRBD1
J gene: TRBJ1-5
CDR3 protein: CASSAGQATYGYKHF
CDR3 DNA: TGTGCCAGCAGCGCGGGACAGGCAACATATGGCTACAAGCATTTT

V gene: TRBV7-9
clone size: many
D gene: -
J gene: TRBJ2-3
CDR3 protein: CASSERTGAPLDTQYF
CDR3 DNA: TGTGCCAGCAGCGAAAGGACTGGAGCGCCCCTAGATACGCAGTATTTT